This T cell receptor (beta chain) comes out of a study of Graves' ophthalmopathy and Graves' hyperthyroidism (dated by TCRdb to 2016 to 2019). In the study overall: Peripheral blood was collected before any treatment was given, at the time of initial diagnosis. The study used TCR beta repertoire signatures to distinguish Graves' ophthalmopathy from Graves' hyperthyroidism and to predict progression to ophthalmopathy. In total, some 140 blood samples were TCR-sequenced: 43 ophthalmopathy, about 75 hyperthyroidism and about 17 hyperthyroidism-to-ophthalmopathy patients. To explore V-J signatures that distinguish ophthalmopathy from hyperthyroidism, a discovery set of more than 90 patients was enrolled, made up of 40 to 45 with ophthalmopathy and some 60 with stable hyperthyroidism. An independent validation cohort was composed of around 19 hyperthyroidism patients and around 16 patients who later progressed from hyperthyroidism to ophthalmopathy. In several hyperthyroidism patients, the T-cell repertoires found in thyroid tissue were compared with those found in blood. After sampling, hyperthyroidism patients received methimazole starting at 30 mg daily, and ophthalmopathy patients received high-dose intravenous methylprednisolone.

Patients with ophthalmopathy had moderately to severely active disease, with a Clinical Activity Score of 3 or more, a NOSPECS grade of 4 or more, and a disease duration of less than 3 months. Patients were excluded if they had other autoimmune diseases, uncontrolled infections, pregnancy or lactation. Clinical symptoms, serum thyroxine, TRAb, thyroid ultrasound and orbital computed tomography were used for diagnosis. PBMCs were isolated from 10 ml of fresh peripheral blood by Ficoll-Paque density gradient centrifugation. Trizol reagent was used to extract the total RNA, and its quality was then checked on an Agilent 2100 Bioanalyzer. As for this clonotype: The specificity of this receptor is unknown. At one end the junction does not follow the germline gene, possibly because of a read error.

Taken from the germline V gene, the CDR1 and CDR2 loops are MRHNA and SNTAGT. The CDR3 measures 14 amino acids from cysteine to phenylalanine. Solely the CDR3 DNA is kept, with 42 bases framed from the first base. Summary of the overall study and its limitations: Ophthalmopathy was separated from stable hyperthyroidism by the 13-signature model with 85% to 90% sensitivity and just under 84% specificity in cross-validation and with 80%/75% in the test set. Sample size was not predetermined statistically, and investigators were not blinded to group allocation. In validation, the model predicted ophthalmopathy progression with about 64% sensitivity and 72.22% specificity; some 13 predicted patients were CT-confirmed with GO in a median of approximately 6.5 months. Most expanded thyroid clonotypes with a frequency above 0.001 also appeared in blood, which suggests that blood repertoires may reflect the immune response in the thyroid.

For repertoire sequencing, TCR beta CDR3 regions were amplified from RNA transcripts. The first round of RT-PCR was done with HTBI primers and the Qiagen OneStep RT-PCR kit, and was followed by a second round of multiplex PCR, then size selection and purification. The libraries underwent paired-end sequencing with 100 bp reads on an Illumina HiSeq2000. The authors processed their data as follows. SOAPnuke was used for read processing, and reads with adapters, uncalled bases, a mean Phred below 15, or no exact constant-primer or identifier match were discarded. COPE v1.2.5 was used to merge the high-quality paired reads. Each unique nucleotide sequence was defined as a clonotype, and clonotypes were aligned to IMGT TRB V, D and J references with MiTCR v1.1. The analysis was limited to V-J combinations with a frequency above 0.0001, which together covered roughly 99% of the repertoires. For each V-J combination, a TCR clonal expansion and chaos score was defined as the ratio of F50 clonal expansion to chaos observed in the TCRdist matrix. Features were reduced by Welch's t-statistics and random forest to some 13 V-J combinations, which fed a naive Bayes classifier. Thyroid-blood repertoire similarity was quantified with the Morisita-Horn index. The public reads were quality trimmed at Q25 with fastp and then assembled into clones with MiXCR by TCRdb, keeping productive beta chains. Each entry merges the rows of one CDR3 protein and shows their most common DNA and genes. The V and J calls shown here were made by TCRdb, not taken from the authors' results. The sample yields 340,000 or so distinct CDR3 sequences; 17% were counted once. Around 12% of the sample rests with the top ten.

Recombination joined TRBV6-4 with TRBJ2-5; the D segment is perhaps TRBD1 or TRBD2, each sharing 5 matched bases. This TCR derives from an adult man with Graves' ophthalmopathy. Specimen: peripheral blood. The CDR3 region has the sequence CASSYSDGTETQYF. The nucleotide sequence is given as TGTGCCAGCAGTTACTCCGACGGGACAGAGACCCAGTACTTC.